This T cell receptor (beta chain) comes out of a study of graft-versus-host responses after intestinal transplantation. Study-wide background: Those transplanted obtained multivisceral, liver-intestinal, or isolated intestinal grafts. Anti-thymocyte globulin induction was given to all recipients, followed by tacrolimus and steroids for around three years.

Germline CDR1 SQVTM, CDR2 ANQGSEA. There are 13 residues in the CDR3. Trimming cost V 7 bases and J 3 bases; bases outside gene matches: 7. Study findings and constraints: Among recipient marrow samples, GvH clones were found; some appeared first in ileum or blood.

To note about this clone: Its cognate antigen is unknown.

Profiling relied on immunoSEQ multiplex PCR, and the TCRdb table lists in-frame clones only, not all of them. The table includes some 41,000 clones, about 92% detected once. J is TRBJ2-7 and V is TRBV29-1, with 9 bases fitting TRBD1. This clonotype was obtained from a human patient who received an intestinal transplant, so some T cells may come from the graft donor. This material consisted of PBMCs, taken approximately 100 weeks after intestinal transplantation. CDR3 amino acids: CSAGTGYDYEQYF. The CDR3 DNA reads as TGCAGCGCCGGGACAGGGTACGACTACGAGCAGTACTTC.